Listed below are T cell receptor beta chains from one sample, sequenced in a study of blood T cell repertoires in COVID-19. Clones were sequenced by immunoSEQ multiplex PCR, and TCRdb holds only the in-frame ones, with some missing. The sample has 120,000 or so clones, about 88% seen once; the top ten hold roughly 3.3%. Sample: peripheral blood. The receptor source for this set is a woman in her fifties or sixties with acute or convalescent COVID-19. Both conserved end residues are part of each CDR3. Fields, in order: J gene, V gene, D gene, clone size, CDR3 protein, CDR3 DNA. D genes are given only for firm matches. Size is stated for part of the rows, as once, few or many counts, or as a class when the clone is expanded.

J gene: TRBJ2-2
V gene: TRBV29-1
D gene: .
clone size: .
CDR3 protein: CSGKGTSKNTGELFF
CDR3 DNA: TGCAGCGGGAAGGGGACATCGAAGAACACCGGGGAGCTGTTTTTT

J gene: TRBJ1-1
V gene: TRBV12-3/TRBV12-4
D gene: TRBD1
clone size: few
CDR3 protein: CASRGTGGTEAFF
CDR3 DNA: TGTGCCAGCAGGGGGACAGGGGGCACTGAAGCTTTCTTT

J gene: TRBJ1-2
V gene: TRBV28
D gene: .
clone size: .
CDR3 protein: CASMREGYGYTF
CDR3 DNA: TGTGCCAGCATGAGGGAAGGCTATGGCTACACCTTC

J gene: TRBJ2-3
V gene: TRBV24-1
D gene: TRBD2
clone size: .
CDR3 protein: CATSPQRETDTQYF
CDR3 DNA: TGTGCCACCAGTCCCCAGCGGGAGACCGATACGCAGTATTTT

J gene: TRBJ1-5
V gene: TRBV2
D gene: .
clone size: few
CDR3 protein: CAIRQDYNQPQHF
CDR3 DNA: TGTGCCATCAGACAGGATTACAATCAGCCCCAGCATTTT

J gene: TRBJ1-1
V gene: TRBV5-5
D gene: .
clone size: once
CDR3 protein: CASTRFGDLRDTEAFF
CDR3 DNA: TGTGCCAGCACCCGGTTCGGGGATTTAAGGGACACTGAAGCTTTCTTT

J gene: TRBJ2-1
V gene: TRBV10-3
D gene: TRBD2
clone size: .
CDR3 protein: CAIGSGLAGKVEQFF
CDR3 DNA: TGTGCCATCGGCTCCGGACTAGCCGGTAAGGTTGAGCAGTTCTTC

J gene: TRBJ1-2
V gene: TRBV6-5
D gene: .
clone size: .
CDR3 protein: CASTDSLHGYTF
CDR3 DNA: TGTGCCAGCACCGACAGCCTCCATGGCTACACCTTC

J gene: TRBJ2-7
V gene: TRBV18
D gene: .
clone size: .
CDR3 protein: CASSPPDGQPYEQYF
CDR3 DNA: TGTGCCAGCTCACCACCGGACGGACAACCCTACGAGCAGTACTTC

J gene: TRBJ2-1
V gene: TRBV5-1
D gene: TRBD1
clone size: .
CDR3 protein: CASSLQGAEEQFF
CDR3 DNA: TGCGCCAGCAGCTTACAGGGGGCTGAGGAGCAGTTCTTC

J gene: TRBJ1-4
V gene: TRBV7-9
D gene: TRBD1
clone size: .
CDR3 protein: CASSLITGGRRKKLFF
CDR3 DNA: TGTGCCAGCAGCCTAATAACAGGGGGTCGGAGGAAAAAACTGTTTTTT

J gene: TRBJ2-4
V gene: TRBV18
D gene: TRBD1
clone size: .
CDR3 protein: CASSDNRGQNIQYF
CDR3 DNA: TGTGCCAGCTCAGATAACAGGGGCCAAAACATTCAGTACTTC

J gene: TRBJ2-2
V gene: TRBV10-3
D gene: .
clone size: once
CDR3 protein: CANGGQDTGELFF
CDR3 DNA: TGTGCCAACGGGGGTCAGGACACCGGGGAGCTGTTTTTT

J gene: TRBJ2-1
V gene: TRBV5-1
D gene: TRBD1
clone size: .
CDR3 protein: CASSRDRGYNEQFF
CDR3 DNA: TGCGCCAGCAGTCGAGACAGGGGTTACAATGAGCAGTTCTTC

J gene: TRBJ2-1
V gene: TRBV6-5
D gene: .
clone size: .
CDR3 protein: CASSYSAVNNEQFF
CDR3 DNA: TGTGCCAGCAGTTACTCTGCGGTGAACAATGAGCAGTTCTTC

J gene: TRBJ1-1
V gene: TRBV2
D gene: .
clone size: .
CDR3 protein: CASSGAGANTEAFF
CDR3 DNA: TGTGCCAGCAGCGGTGCAGGGGCCAACACTGAAGCTTTCTTT

J gene: TRBJ2-3
V gene: TRBV12-3/TRBV12-4
D gene: .
clone size: .
CDR3 protein: CASSHRVGTQYF
CDR3 DNA: TGTGCCAGCAGTCACAGGGTGGGTACGCAGTATTTT

J gene: TRBJ2-4
V gene: TRBV2
D gene: TRBD1
clone size: .
CDR3 protein: CASSEGQGGGAKNIQYF
CDR3 DNA: TGTGCCAGCAGTGAGGGACAGGGCGGGGGAGCCAAAAACATTCAGTACTTC

J gene: TRBJ2-1
V gene: TRBV5-6
D gene: TRBD1
clone size: .
CDR3 protein: CASSARQGPGRLSYNEQFF
CDR3 DNA: TGTGCCAGCAGCGCAAGACAGGGGCCCGGCCGATTATCCTACAATGAGCAGTTCTTC

J gene: TRBJ1-1
V gene: TRBV2
D gene: .
clone size: .
CDR3 protein: CASTILGAGTEAFF
CDR3 DNA: TGTGCCAGCACCATCCTGGGGGCCGGCACTGAAGCTTTCTTT

J gene: TRBJ1-2
V gene: TRBV19
D gene: .
clone size: few
CDR3 protein: CASSIDLGRGNYGYTF
CDR3 DNA: TGTGCCAGTAGTATAGATCTTGGGAGGGGGAACTATGGCTACACCTTC

J gene: TRBJ1-6
V gene: TRBV19
D gene: .
clone size: .
CDR3 protein: CASSFLGNSPLHF
CDR3 DNA: TGTGCCAGTAGTTTCCTGGGCAATTCACCCCTCCACTTT

J gene: TRBJ2-3
V gene: TRBV24-1
D gene: .
clone size: few
CDR3 protein: CATSGSFQSTDTQYF
CDR3 DNA: TGTGCCACCAGTGGTAGCTTCCAGAGCACAGATACGCAGTATTTT

J gene: TRBJ2-7
V gene: TRBV28
D gene: .
clone size: .
CDR3 protein: CASSLSGPYEQYF
CDR3 DNA: TGTGCCAGCAGTCTTAGCGGTCCCTACGAGCAGTACTTC

J gene: TRBJ2-1
V gene: TRBV11-3
D gene: TRBD2
clone size: .
CDR3 protein: CASSLAPSGGNEQFF
CDR3 DNA: TGTGCCAGCAGCTTAGCTCCTAGCGGGGGCAATGAGCAGTTCTTC

J gene: TRBJ1-5
V gene: TRBV19
D gene: .
clone size: .
CDR3 protein: CASSISGRDSNQPQHF
CDR3 DNA: TGTGCCAGTAGTATAAGCGGCAGAGATAGCAATCAGCCCCAGCATTTT

J gene: TRBJ2-7
V gene: TRBV11-1
D gene: .
clone size: .
CDR3 protein: CASSLNRPSYEQYF
CDR3 DNA: TGTGCCAGCAGCCTAAACAGGCCCTCCTACGAGCAGTACTTC

J gene: TRBJ2-6
V gene: TRBV7-9
D gene: .
clone size: many
CDR3 protein: CASSLGGRAGANVLTF
CDR3 DNA: TGTGCCAGCAGCTTAGGAGGCAGGGCTGGGGCCAACGTCCTGACTTTC

J gene: TRBJ2-7
V gene: TRBV5-1
D gene: .
clone size: .
CDR3 protein: CASSLSGPTYEQYF
CDR3 DNA: TGCGCCAGCAGCTTAAGCGGGCCCACCTACGAGCAGTACTTC

J gene: TRBJ2-2
V gene: TRBV25-1
D gene: .
clone size: .
CDR3 protein: CATDGLSSTGELFF
CDR3 DNA: TGTGCCACCGATGGACTATCTTCCACCGGGGAGCTGTTTTTT

J gene: TRBJ2-5
V gene: TRBV3-1/TRBV3-2
D gene: .
clone size: .
CDR3 protein: CASSQLSSYQETQYF
CDR3 DNA: TGTGCCAGCAGCCAACTGTCCTCGTACCAAGAGACCCAGTACTTC

J gene: TRBJ2-2
V gene: TRBV11-2
D gene: TRBD2
clone size: .
CDR3 protein: CASRSERGYTGELFF
CDR3 DNA: TGTGCCAGCAGATCCGAGCGGGGATACACCGGGGAGCTGTTTTTT

J gene: TRBJ2-7
V gene: TRBV27
D gene: .
clone size: few
CDR3 protein: CASSLSRNSYEQYF
CDR3 DNA: TGTGCCAGCAGTTTATCCAGGAACTCCTACGAGCAGTACTTC

J gene: TRBJ1-2
V gene: TRBV27
D gene: .
clone size: .
CDR3 protein: CASSLSRRDYGYTF
CDR3 DNA: TGTGCCAGCAGTTTATCTCGGAGGGACTATGGCTACACCTTC